This T cell receptor (beta chain) derives from a study of T cells after somatic rescue of genetic block. Trimming removed 3 bases at V and 0 bases at J, with 12 bases between. CDR3 length: 15 amino acids. Germline V lookup: CDR1 ENHRY, CDR2 SYGVKD. Clones were read by immunoSEQ multiplex PCR, and TCRdb kept only the in-frame ones, dropping some. The sample consists of roughly 58,000 clones, about 96% of them appearing once. The source material was peripheral blood mononuclear cells (PBMCs). V gene TRBV10-3 combines with J gene TRBJ2-7; possible D gene TRBD1, 5 bases. The source of this sequence is a child younger than two. This CDR3 is CAISDKQASSYEQYF. The CDR3, as DNA: TGTGCCATCAGTGATAAACAGGCTTCCTCCTACGAGCAGTACTTC.